This T cell receptor (beta chain) originates from a study of blood T cell repertoires in COVID-19 (dated by TCRdb to the early 2020s). Looking at the study overall: The collaborator samples originated in the United States, Italy and Spain and spanned the acute and convalescent phases of COVID-19. The repertoires were released in a freely available public database meant as a resource for research on the immune response to SARS-CoV-2. Subjects who had been exposed to COVID-19, were actively infected with it, or had recovered from it provided the deeply sampled blood TCRbeta repertoires that made up the dataset. Samples came from the ongoing ImmuneRACE study (first 160 participants) plus 1,254 subjects from 6 global collaborators. Where HLA class I and class II types were available, the types were taken from metadata supplied by the sample provider, not from assay-based typing. The prospective study material was composed of cDNA or gDNA derived from T cells, B-cell-depleted T cells, or PBMCs. A de-identified subject ID, COVID-19 status, age in years and sex were almost always included in the sample metadata. Overall study results and their limits: Clinical and demographic metadata were provided uncurated, with the amount varying by source and participant.

The immunoSEQ Assay, a bias-controlled multiplex PCR, was used to amplify TCRbeta CDR3 regions from genomic DNA. The paper's processing steps were these. Nucleated cell counts per sample were estimated from amplification of reference gene primers within the assay. To quantify the absolute abundance of each unique TCRbeta CDR3 rearrangement, sequence reads were collapsed and filtered. For each sample, productive Simpson clonality was calculated as the square root of Simpson's diversity index over productive rearrangements. TCRdb took over this immuneACCESS table, retaining in-frame rearrangements with V and J assigned. Such tables are incomplete; in checked studies, under half of the missing clones stem from an unresolved V gene, and the remainder is unexplained. V, J and clone size derive from that table, while D and trimming were established from the DNA sequence. This sample lists around 110,000 clones; approximately 87% were detected once. The ten largest clonotypes hold approximately 2.1% of the sample.

The collaborating institutions used their own protocols to collect whole blood in K2EDTA tubes. For TCRbeta analysis, collaborators shipped samples in one of three forms: frozen whole blood, isolated PBMCs, or DNA extracted from either of those sample types. For this clone: Its target antigen remains unknown. No qualities accompany the bases; no much larger clone lies one base away.

The germline V gene encodes CDR1 SQVTM and CDR2 ANQGSEA. The CDR3 measures 12 amino acids from cysteine to phenylalanine. Kept here is only the CDR3 DNA, which spans 36 bases and is read in frame from base 1. V and J are truncated by 3 bases and 5 bases respectively, leaving an intervening sequence of 10 bases. The clonotype comes from a man younger than 40 with acute or convalescent COVID-19. The chain couples TRBV29-1 to TRBJ1-1; the best D guess is TRBD1, with 5 bases matching. What was sequenced was peripheral blood. CDR3 sequence: CSVDGGGTEAFF. The sequenced DNA is TGCAGCGTTGATGGGGGGGGAACTGAAGCTTTCTTT.